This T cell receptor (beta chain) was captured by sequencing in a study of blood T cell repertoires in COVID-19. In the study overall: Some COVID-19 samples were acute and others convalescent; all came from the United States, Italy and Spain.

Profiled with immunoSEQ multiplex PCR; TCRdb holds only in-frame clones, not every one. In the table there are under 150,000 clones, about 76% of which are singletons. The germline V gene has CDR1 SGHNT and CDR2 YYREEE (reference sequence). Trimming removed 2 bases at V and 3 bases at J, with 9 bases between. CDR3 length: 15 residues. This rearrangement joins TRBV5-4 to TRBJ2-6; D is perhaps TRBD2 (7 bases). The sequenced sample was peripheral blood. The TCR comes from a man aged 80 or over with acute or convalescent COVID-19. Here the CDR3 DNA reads TGTGCCAGCAGCTTAGGGGGGGTTGGGGCCAACGTCCTGACTTTC. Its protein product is CASSLGGVGANVLTF.